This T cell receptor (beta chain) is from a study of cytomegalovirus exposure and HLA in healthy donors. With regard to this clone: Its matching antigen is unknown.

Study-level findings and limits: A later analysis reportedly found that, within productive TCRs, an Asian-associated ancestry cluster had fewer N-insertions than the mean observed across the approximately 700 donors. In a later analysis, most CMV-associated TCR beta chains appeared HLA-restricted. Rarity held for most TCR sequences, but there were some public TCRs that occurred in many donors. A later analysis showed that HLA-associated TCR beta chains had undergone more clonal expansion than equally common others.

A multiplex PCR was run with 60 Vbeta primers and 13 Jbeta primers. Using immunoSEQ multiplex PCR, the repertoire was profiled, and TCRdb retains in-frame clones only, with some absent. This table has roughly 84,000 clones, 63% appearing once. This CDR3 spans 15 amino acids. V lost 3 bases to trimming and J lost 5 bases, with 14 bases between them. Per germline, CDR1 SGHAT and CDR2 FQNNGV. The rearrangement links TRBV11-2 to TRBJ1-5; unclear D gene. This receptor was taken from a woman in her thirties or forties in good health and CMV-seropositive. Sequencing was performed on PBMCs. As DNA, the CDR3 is TGTGCCAGCAGCTTGGATGCGGGTTCCTATCAGCCCCAGCATTTT. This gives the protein CASSLDAGSYQPQHF.